The 3 T cell receptor beta chains below come from one sample, sequenced in a study of T-cell reconstitution after alpha-beta-depleted transplantation in children (dated by TCRdb to between 2015 and 2016). The treatment or condition label of this sample denotes: allogeneic hematopoietic cell transplantation with graft depleted of TCRalphabeta T cells and CD19 B cells. The library was obtained by PCR. The run used an Illumina HiSeq 2500. To normalize quantification of the TCRbeta repertoire, the TCR libraries were built with molecular barcoding that relied on unique molecular identifiers. The public reads were run again by TCRdb, first through fastp at Q25 and then through MiXCR, and only productive beta chains were kept. Each record represents a unique CDR3 protein, reported with the most common genes and DNA among its rows. The sample table contains approximately 430,000 distinct CDR3 sequences; only one count was recorded for 16% of them. The ten largest account for approximately 29% of the sample.

This specimen was PBMCs, mostly from graft donor cells, taken 360 days after TCRalphabeta/CD19-depleted stem cell transplant. All receptors come from a boy in the first two years of life who had a stem cell transplant for Wiskott-Aldrich syndrome, so the T cells may come from the graft donor.

The table lists this clonotype with a few counts. V is TRBV20-1 and J is TRBJ2-7; 11 nucleotides align to TRBD1. The CDR3 consists of 17 residues. V shed 0 bases, J shed 3 bases, and the junction held 10 bases outside the gene matches. The germline V gene has CDR1 DFQATT and CDR2 SNEGSKA (reference sequence). Here the CDR3 reads CSARDLASGTGGYEQYF. The CDR3 region has the DNA TGCAGTGCTAGAGATCTCGCTTCCGGGACAGGGGGCTACGAGCAGTACTTC.

There are a few counts of this clonotype. This rearrangement joins TRBV12-3 or TRBV12-4 to TRBJ2-1; TRBD2 aligns across 11 bases. The CDR3 runs 16 residues. V trimming: 4 bases; J trimming: 8 bases; junction bases outside the gene matches: 10. The CDR3 nucleotides are TGTGCCAGCAGTTCACGAACTAGCGGGAGATTCTATGAGCAGTTCTTC. Amino acids: CASSSRTSGRFYEQFF.

The chain links TRBV6-6 to TRBJ2-2; D is possibly TRBD2 (6 bases). Germline V gene sequence: CDR1 MNHNY, CDR2 SVGAGI (reference sequence). The CDR3 loop spans 13 amino acids. Trimming removed 5 bases at V and 17 bases at J, with 21 bases between. CDR3 bases: TGTGCCAGCAGTCCTACTAGCTTCTTCACCCCATTTTTT. Residues: CASSPTSFFTPFF.